Sequencing of this T cell receptor (beta chain) was carried out in a study of blood T cells in healthy people across ages. CDR3 length: 9 amino acids. CDR1 and CDR2 (germline): SNHLY, FYNNEI. A second PCR of about 7 to 12 cycles used a sample-barcoded 5' primer and a J-beta primer mix. A single record per CDR3 protein comes from TCRdb applying MiXCR to the 5' RACE reads. The data hold approximately 800,000 distinct CDR3 sequences, with roughly 46% observed a single time. The chain uses TRBV2 and TRBJ2-7; D is uncertain. TRBJ2-5 explains the end of the DNA better; the J call may be wrong. Sequenced input: blood. The TCR originated in a man older than 75 in good health. The CDR3 loop is CASKETQYF. The CDR3 DNA follows: TGTGCCAGCAAAGAGACCCAGTACTTC.